This TCR beta chain was observed in a study of coeliac disease. Whole-study findings and limits: Lower clonality than controls marked TRB and TRG repertoires from active celiac intraepithelial and lamina propria samples. According to the authors, this method cannot detect gliadin-specific T cells in an unbiased way.

The table came from immunoSEQ multiplex PCR; TCRdb's copy has only in-frame clones and leaves some out. The data contain about 4,200 clones, around two thirds of them singletons. A word on this clone: The antigen remains undetermined.

The receptor comes from a woman aged 18 to 35 with active celiac disease. Sequencing was carried out using intraepithelial lymphocytes from the gut.

CDR3 DNA: TGTGCCAGCAGCCAAGATGGGTACAGCATCTACGAGCAGTACTTC. It encodes CASSQDGYSIYEQYF. The gene calls are TRBV4-2 and TRBJ2-7, with D hard to call. Between the trimmed V and J ends, which lost 0 bases and 3 bases, there was a span of 12 bases. CDR3 length equals 15 residues. Germline loops: CDR1 LGHNA, CDR2 YNFKEQ.